A single sample gave rise to the 31 T cell receptor beta chains below, sequenced in a study of T cells in Graves' hyperthyroidism and ophthalmopathy. From RNA transcripts, TCR beta CDR3 regions were amplified. First-round RT-PCR with HTBI primers amplified the TCR CDR3 region. TCRdb used MiXCR to reprocess the multiplex PCR reads, holding one entry per CDR3 protein. The profile shows approximately 360,000 distinct CDR3 sequences, around a quarter of them singletons. The sequencing sample was made of blood. The origin of the receptors is a middle-aged man with Graves' hyperthyroidism.

This rearrangement joins TRBV20-1 to TRBJ2-1, with D uncertain. Germline-derived CDR1 and CDR2 are DFQATT and SNEGSKA (reference sequence). V was shortened by 1 base and J by 8 bases, with 9 bases between the two germline ends. The CDR3 runs 12 residues. The CDR3 protein is CSARVGGDEQFF. Written as DNA, the CDR3 is TGCAGTGCTAGAGTGGGCGGAGATGAGCAGTTCTTC.

The rearrangement links TRBV7-9 to TRBJ1-1, with TRBD1 as a possible D gene (5 bases). V lost 5 bases, J lost 10 bases, and 14 bases lay in between. The CDR3 contains 12 residues. Per the germline V gene, CDR1 is SEHNR and CDR2 is FQNEAQ (reference sequence). The CDR3 DNA reads TGTGCCAGCAGCATGGGGGTAGGGACAGCTTTCTTT. Residues: CASSMGVGTAFF.

The V and J genes are TRBV25-1 and TRBJ1-1, with D possibly TRBD1 on 6 matching bases. The CDR3 contains 13 residues. Trimming removed 2 bases from V and 7 bases from J, with 11 bases in between. Per the germline V gene, CDR1 is MGHDK and CDR2 is SYGVNS. Here the CDR3 DNA reads TGTGCCAGCAGTGAACCAGGACAGTATGAAGCTTTCTTT. Its translation: CASSEPGQYEAFF.

A few counts support this clonotype. The chain combines TRBV28 with TRBJ1-5, with no clear D. Trimming cost V 6 bases and J 2 bases, with 14 bases left between them. CDR3 size: 15 residues. In germline, CDR1 is MDHEN, CDR2 SYDVKM. The CDR3 nucleotides are TGTGCCAGCAGACTTATGGGGTTCGGCAATCAGCCCCAGCATTTT. Protein: CASRLMGFGNQPQHF.

The chain combines TRBV19 with TRBJ2-2; perhaps TRBD1 as D (6 bases). Looked up from germline, CDR1 is LNHDA and CDR2 is SQIVND (reference sequence). Deletions cut 5 bases from V and 0 bases from J, with 13 bases between. The CDR3 contains 16 residues. The CDR3 spells CASSPFGGANTGELFF. The CDR3 DNA is TGTGCCAGTAGTCCCTTTGGGGGCGCGAACACCGGGGAGCTGTTTTTT.

The genes are TRBV12-5 and TRBJ2-1; tentative D call: TRBD2 (6 bases). V was trimmed by 3 bases and J by 9 bases, leaving 21 bases between them. The CDR3 loop spans 16 amino acids. Looked up from germline, CDR1 is LGHNT and CDR2 is FRNRAP. CDR3 sequence (DNA): TGTGCTAGTGGTTTTGCCACCCTGGGATCCGGGGGTGAGCAGTTCTTC. Translated, it gives CASGFATLGSGGEQFF. Full variable domain (rest looked up from reference TRBV12-5 and TRBJ2-1): DARVTQTPRHKVTEMGQEVTMRCQPILGHNTVFWYRQTMMQGLELLAYFRNRAPLDDSGMPKDRFSAEMPDATLATLKIQPSEPRDSAVYFCASGFATLGSGGEQFFGPGTRLTVL.

This rearrangement joins TRBV6-1 to TRBJ1-2, with TRBD1 identical over 7 bases. Germline CDR1 is MNHNS and CDR2 is SASEGT. CDR3 length: 13 residues. The J segment lost 4 bases and the V segment lost 10 bases, leaving 9 bases of the junction unmatched. CDR3 DNA sequence: TGTGCCACCGAACACAGGGGACCCTATGGCTACACCTTC. It encodes CATEHRGPYGYTF.

The chain is built from TRBV27 and TRBJ1-5; D is ambiguous. V lost 6 bases, J lost 4 bases, and 10 bases lay in between. The CDR3 sequence is 13 residues long. Germline values: CDR1 MNHEY, CDR2 SMNVEV (reference sequence). In DNA form, the CDR3 reads TGTGCCAGCAGCCTAAAGGTGAATCAGCCCCAGCATTTT. Translating gives CASSLKVNQPQHF.

This clonotype was counted many times. This sequence joins TRBV2 and TRBJ1-5, with TRBD1 matching over 7 bases. CDR1 and CDR2 (germline): SNHLY, FYNNEI. V gave up 3 bases and J gave up 6 bases; unmatched junction bases: 8. The CDR3 loop spans 15 amino acids. In DNA form, the CDR3 reads TGTGCCAGCAGTGACCATCAGGGGGGAGGTCAGCCCCAGCATTTT. It codes for CASSDHQGGGQPQHF.

The sample holds many counts of this clonotype. The rearrangement joins TRBV11-1 to TRBJ1-1, with D maybe TRBD1 (6 bases). V lost 8 bases to trimming and J lost 6 bases, with 13 bases between them. The CDR3 totals 12 residues. Germline values: CDR1 SGHAT, CDR2 FQDESV (reference sequence). The CDR3 protein is CASEGQWAEAFF. The CDR3, as DNA: TGTGCCAGCGAAGGACAGTGGGCTGAAGCTTTCTTT. The complete variable domain, with remaining parts taken from reference TRBV11-1 and TRBJ1-1, reads EAEVAQSPRYKITEKSQAVAFWCDPISGHATLYWYRQILGQGPELLVQFQDESVVDDSQLPKDRFSAERLKGVDSTLKIQPAELGDSAMYLCASEGQWAEAFFGQGTRLTVV.

This clonotype has just one count. The genes are TRBV30 and TRBJ1-6, with D unresolved. The V and J ends lost 3 bases and 10 bases respectively, with 13 bases between them. The length of the CDR3 is 13 residues. Germline CDR1 is GTSNPN and CDR2 is SVGIG (reference sequence). CDR3 loop: CAWRAELRSPLHF. Here the CDR3 DNA reads TGTGCCTGGAGGGCCGAATTGAGGTCACCCCTCCACTTT.

This clonotype appeared many times. The chain carries TRBV27 and TRBJ2-7; D gene ambiguous. This CDR3 is built from 15 residues. Germline values: CDR1 MNHEY, CDR2 SMNVEV (reference sequence). V lost 3 bases to trimming and J lost 6 bases, with 18 bases between them. This chain's CDR3 is CASSFVASSSSEQYF. The CDR3 region has the DNA TGTGCCAGCAGTTTCGTTGCCTCGTCATCTTCCGAGCAGTACTTC.

This rearrangement joins TRBV3-1 to TRBJ2-3; D call uncertain. CDR1 and CDR2 (germline): LGHDT, YNNKEL (reference sequence). This CDR3 region has 13 residues. Trimming took off 0 bases at V and 6 bases at J, with 7 bases between the two ends. In DNA form, the CDR3 reads TGTGCCAGCAGCCAAGATATGAGGGATACGCAGTATTTT. The encoded protein is CASSQDMRDTQYF.

V is TRBV11-2 and J is TRBJ2-2, with TRBD2 as a possible D gene (6 bases). CDR3 size: 15 residues. V dropped 5 bases and J dropped 7 bases, with 17 bases sitting between them. CDR1 and CDR2 from the germline V gene are SGHAT and FQNNGV. The CDR3 loop reads CASSTTTGEGGELFF. CDR3 in DNA: TGTGCCAGCAGCACTACCACGGGGGAAGGCGGGGAGCTGTTTTTT.

Concerning this clonotype itself: One junction end disagrees with the germline gene, perhaps due to a read error. The genes are TRBV7-2 and TRBJ2-1; 9 nucleotides match TRBD2. The V gene's germline CDR1 is SGHTA and CDR2 FQGNSA. The CDR3 runs 19 residues. The CDR3 is CASSLSSGATPSSYNKQFF. The CDR3 nucleotides are TGTGCCAGCAGCTTATCTAGCGGGGCGACCCCTAGCTCCTACAATAAGCAGTTCTTC.

This clonotype was seen many times. The chain has TRBV3-1 and TRBJ1-2, with 7 bases matching TRBD1. The CDR3 totals 14 residues. Trimming cost V 6 bases and J 7 bases; bases outside gene matches: 11. The germline V gene encodes CDR1 LGHDT and CDR2 YNNKEL (reference sequence). The CDR3 region has the DNA TGTGCCAGCAGTCCCGGACAGGACGGAGGTGGCTACACCTTC. Translation: CASSPGQDGGGYTF.

Of note for this clonotype: This may arise from a read error, as a much more abundant clone is one base away. The chain combines TRBV27 with TRBJ1-1; D unclear. The CDR3 is made up of 15 amino acids. The germline CDR1 and CDR2 sequences are MNHEY and SMNVEV (reference sequence). The DNA for the CDR3 is TGTGCCATCAGTTTATCGTGGATACTGAACACTGAAGCTTTCTTT. Amino acids: CAISLSWILNTEAFF.

The V and J genes are TRBV24-1 and TRBJ2-2; D gene uncertain. Trimming took 10 bases from V and 2 from J, leaving 7 bases between them. Germline loops: CDR1 KGHDR, CDR2 SFDVKD. The CDR3 consists of 12 residues. Written as DNA, the CDR3 is TGTGCCACGGACGGAAACACCGGGGAGCTGTTTTTT. This codes for CATDGNTGELFF.

There are a few counts of this clonotype. J is TRBJ2-5 and V is TRBV20-1; D may match TRBD1 or TRBD2 (6 bases each). There are 15 residues in the CDR3. Germline CDR1 DFQATT, CDR2 SNEGSKA (reference sequence). Trimming left V 6 bases short and J 5 bases short, with 22 bases between. The CDR3 loop is CSATFQRGVWETQYF. The CDR3 bases are TGCAGTGCGACCTTCCAGAGGGGGGTTTGGGAGACCCAGTACTTC.

A few counts support this clonotype. The genes are TRBV5-1 and TRBJ2-7; D may be TRBD2 (6 bases). The CDR3 sequence is 14 residues long. The germline V gene has CDR1 SGHRS and CDR2 YFSETQ. Trimming took 4 bases from V and 4 from J, leaving 15 bases between them. This chain's CDR3 is CASSETGTLYEQYF. The CDR3 bases are TGCGCCAGCAGCGAAACCGGGACTCTGTACGAGCAGTACTTC.

The rearrangement links TRBV28 to TRBJ2-7; 10 nucleotides match TRBD1. The germline CDR1 and CDR2 sequences are MDHEN and SYDVKM. CDR3 size: 13 residues. Trimming removed 6 bases from V and 3 bases from J; junction bases left unmatched: 2. CDR3 region: CASRTGGVYEQYF. For the CDR3, the DNA is TGTGCCAGCAGGACAGGGGGCGTCTACGAGCAGTACTTC.

This clonotype was seen a few times. The V gene is TRBV5-6, the J gene TRBJ2-7, with TRBD2 identical over 9 bases. CDR1 is SGHDT, CDR2 YYEEEE, per germline. The CDR3 has 14 residues. Trimming at V came to 2 bases and at J to 3 bases, leaving 3 bases not matched to a gene. DNA of the CDR3: TGTGCCAGCAGCTTCGAGACTAGCGGCTACGAGCAGTACTTC. Amino acids: CASSFETSGYEQYF.

V gene TRBV29-1 combines with J gene TRBJ2-6; weak D call: TRBD2 (6 bases). This CDR3 is 14 amino acids long. Germline assignment: CDR1 SQVTM and CDR2 ANQGSEA. V was shortened by 3 bases and J by 0 bases, with 6 bases between the two germline ends. The CDR3 DNA reads TGCAGCGTTGAGACTAGCTCTGGGGCCAACGTCCTGACTTTC. As protein: CSVETSSGANVLTF.

This chain connects TRBV10-3 to TRBJ2-7; tentative D call: TRBD1 (7 bases). The CDR3 covers 15 residues. In germline, CDR1 is ENHRY, CDR2 SYGVKD. Trimming took 6 bases from V and 1 from J, leaving 16 bases between them. The CDR3 loop reads CAISRGTETSYEQYF. In DNA, the CDR3 is TGTGCCATCAGCCGGGGGACAGAAACGTCCTACGAGCAGTACTTC.

This clonotype was counted once. The chain uses TRBV6-2 or TRBV6-3 and TRBJ1-6, with 12 bases identical to TRBD1. CDR1 MNHEY and CDR2 SVGEGT come from the germline V gene. V gave up 0 bases and J gave up 9 bases; unmatched junction bases: 6. This CDR3 is built from 17 residues. The CDR3 DNA is TGTGCCAGCAGTTACTCGAGGGACAGGGGGCTCCGTTCACCCCTCCACTTT. As protein: CASSYSRDRGLRSPLHF.

This clonotype was seen only a few times. V gene TRBV4-1 combines with J gene TRBJ1-2; perhaps TRBD1 as D (5 bases). The germline V gene encodes CDR1 MGHRA and CDR2 YSYEKL. CDR3 size: 14 residues. Trimming shortened V by 0 bases and J by 3 bases, and 8 bases separated the two germline ends. This CDR3 is CASSQEGQHYGYTF. CDR3 DNA sequence: TGCGCCAGCAGCCAAGAGGGGCAGCACTATGGCTACACCTTC.

The rearrangement links TRBV24-1 to TRBJ2-5; 12 bases match TRBD2. The ends lost 9 bases at V and 5 bases at J; junction bases unmatched: 12. Germline V lookup: CDR1 KGHDR, CDR2 SFDVKD. This CDR3 has 16 residues. CDR3 nucleotide sequence: TGTGCCACCGGACTTGTGACTAGCGGGAGCCGGGAGACCCAGTACTTC. Protein sequence: CATGLVTSGSRETQYF.

This clonotype has at least ten counts. The CDR3 DNA follows: TGTGCCAGCAGCGCGGGGACTCACGCAACGCAGTATTTT. This codes for CASSAGTHATQYF. V is TRBV11-1 and J is TRBJ2-3; TRBD2 might be the D (6 bases). This CDR3 is built from 13 residues. Trimming stripped 5 bases from V and 9 bases from J, with 15 bases between. Germline assignment: CDR1 SGHAT and CDR2 FQDESV (reference sequence).

A few counts support this clonotype. The genes are TRBV9 and TRBJ2-7, with 9 bases lining up with TRBD1. V trimming: 4 bases; J trimming: 6 bases; junction bases outside the gene matches: 5. CDR1 is SGDLS, CDR2 YYNGEE, per germline. CDR3 length: 13 residues. The CDR3: CASSSGQGFEQYF. CDR3 nucleotides: TGTGCCAGCAGCTCGGGACAGGGTTTCGAGCAGTACTTC.

This chain joins TRBV5-1 and TRBJ2-1; D ambiguous. Germline loops: CDR1 SGHRS, CDR2 YFSETQ. V lost 4 bases and J lost 8, with 10 bases in between. The CDR3 sequence is 12 residues long. The DNA of the CDR3 is TGCGCCAGCAGCCCCTCGTTGGATGAGCAGTTCTTC. Protein: CASSPSLDEQFF.

The chain links TRBV7-9 to TRBJ2-3; possible D gene TRBD2, 5 bases. This CDR3 spans 14 amino acids. CDR1 and CDR2 from the germline V gene are SEHNR and FQNEAQ (reference sequence). V lost 2 bases to trimming and J lost 4 bases, with 10 bases between them. CDR3: CASSLSRRADTQYF. The CDR3 region has the DNA TGTGCCAGCAGCTTATCCAGGCGGGCAGATACGCAGTATTTT.